These 21 T cell receptor beta chains originate from one sample sequenced in a study of blood T cell repertoires in COVID-19. Only in-frame clones appear in the TCRdb table, and some are missing; sequencing was by immunoSEQ multiplex PCR. Among around 250,000 clones listed, approximately 86% were seen once. The sequenced sample was PBMCs or T cells enriched from blood (not recorded which). These receptors were taken from a woman in her fifties or sixties who had recovered from COVID-19.

Regarding this clone: The sample has other DNA sequences that encode this CDR3 too. The chain combines TRBV19 with TRBJ1-2; the D is unclear. V lost 9 bases, J lost 1 base, and 12 bases lay in between. The germline CDR1 and CDR2 sequences are LNHDA and SQIVND (reference sequence). This CDR3 spans 13 amino acids. CDR3 in DNA: TGTGCCAGCAGACGTACGGGTAACTATGGCTACACCTTC. Encoded protein: CASRRTGNYGYTF.

The chain has TRBV2 and TRBJ1-5; D call uncertain. This CDR3 is 14 amino acids long. Germline assignment: CDR1 SNHLY and CDR2 FYNNEI. V was pared by 4 bases and J by 5 bases, with 12 bases between. CDR3 in DNA: TGTGCCAGCAGTGCGTGGACGGAGGATCAGCCCCAGCATTTT. It yields the protein CASSAWTEDQPQHF.

The genes are TRBV27 and TRBJ2-6; no firm D call. Germline CDR1 and CDR2: MNHEY and SMNVEV (reference sequence). V lost 4 bases and J lost 4, with 5 bases in between. The CDR3 has 13 amino acids. The DNA for the CDR3 is TGTGCCAGCAGTTCCCTAGGGGCCAACGTCCTGACTTTC. Its translation: CASSSLGANVLTF.

The chain has TRBV28 and TRBJ1-6; D is possibly TRBD1 (6 bases). CDR1 and CDR2 (germline): MDHEN, SYDVKM. The CDR3 spans 16 residues. The germline V and J ends were trimmed by 1 base and 6 bases, with 13 bases remaining between them. The CDR3 DNA reads as TGTGCCAGCAGTTTATTTGGACAGACTCTTAATTCACCCCTCCACTTT. Its protein product is CASSLFGQTLNSPLHF.

The chain has TRBV5-1 and TRBJ2-7; D is undetermined. Trimming cost V 0 bases and J 7 bases, with 14 bases left between them. In germline, CDR1 is SGHRS, CDR2 YFSETQ. There are 14 residues in the CDR3. This chain's CDR3 is CASSLVLGSREQYF. Written as DNA, the CDR3 is TGCGCCAGCAGCTTGGTGCTAGGTTCCCGGGAGCAGTACTTC.

The chain joins TRBV19 to TRBJ2-1; possibly TRBD2 for D (6 bases). Germline CDR1 LNHDA, CDR2 SQIVND (reference sequence). The CDR3 spans 16 residues. V lost 3 bases, J lost 3 bases, and 15 bases lay in between. The CDR3 region is CASSIFGEVSYNEQFF. The DNA of the CDR3 is TGTGCCAGTAGTATTTTTGGGGAGGTCAGCTACAATGAGCAGTTCTTC.

The CDR3 here is CASKNSTNYGYTF. The CDR3 nucleotides read TGTGCCAGCAAAAACAGTACTAACTATGGCTACACCTTC. The V call is TRBV9, the J call TRBJ1-2; no definite D call. The CDR3 extends over 13 amino acids. V dropped 6 bases and J dropped 0 bases, with 9 bases sitting between them. CDR1 is SGDLS, CDR2 YYNGEE, per germline.

The chain couples TRBV28 to TRBJ1-5; D gene uncertain. This CDR3 is 17 amino acids long. Germline CDR1 is MDHEN and CDR2 is SYDVKM. V shed 8 bases and J shed 7 bases, with 27 bases lying between them. The CDR3 here is CASGGLRQSGGGQPQHF. Here the CDR3 DNA reads TGTGCCAGCGGTGGCCTGAGGCAGTCCGGCGGAGGGCAGCCCCAGCATTTT.

The rearrangement links TRBV27 to TRBJ1-5; 9 bases are a match to TRBD1. CDR1 and CDR2 from the germline V gene are MNHEY and SMNVEV (reference sequence). The CDR3 contains 21 residues. V dropped 1 base and J dropped 0; count of bases not matched to a gene: 16. The CDR3 spells CASSLYAPGQGSPYSNQPQHF. The DNA of the CDR3 is TGTGCCAGCAGTTTATATGCACCGGGACAGGGTTCACCGTATAGCAATCAGCCCCAGCATTTT.

The V call is TRBV18, the J call TRBJ1-2; D gene ambiguous. CDR1 is KGHSH and CDR2 is LQKENI in the germline V gene. This CDR3 has 16 residues. V was pared by 1 base and J by 0 bases, with 12 bases between. CDR3 sequence (DNA): TGTGCCAGCTCACCACTATCCGTGCTAGCTAACTATGGCTACACCTTC. It translates to CASSPLSVLANYGYTF.

The rearrangement joins TRBV7-9 to TRBJ2-1; D gene ambiguous. Trimming removed 8 bases from V and 6 bases from J, with 8 bases in between. This CDR3 has 11 residues. Germline CDR1 and CDR2: SEHNR and FQNEAQ (reference sequence). The CDR3 nucleotides are TGTGCCAGCTGGGCAGGCAATGAGCAGTTCTTC. This codes for CASWAGNEQFF.

The chain recombines TRBV19 with TRBJ1-4, with 8 bases that match TRBD1. The CDR3 consists of 14 residues. Germline CDR1 LNHDA, CDR2 SQIVND (reference sequence). V shed 3 bases, J shed 8 bases, and the junction held 5 bases outside the gene matches. The CDR3 DNA follows: TGTGCCAGTAGTATGGACAGGGTGGGAGAAAAACTGTTTTTT. Encoded protein: CASSMDRVGEKLFF.

With regard to this clone: The junction does not match germline at one end; this may be a read error. The chain is built from TRBV10-3 and TRBJ2-1; the D gene is possibly TRBD2 (5 bases). The germline CDR1 and CDR2 sequences are ENHRY and SYGVKD. The length of the CDR3 is 13 residues. The CDR3 nucleotides read TGTGCCATCAGTGAGACCCAAGGACTCATGGTGCTCTTC. It is translated as CAISETQGLMVLF.

J is TRBJ1-5 and V is TRBV6-5, with D perhaps matching TRBD1 (6 bases). Germline values: CDR1 MNHEY, CDR2 SVGAGI. V lost 9 bases, J lost 3 bases, and 12 bases lay in between. This CDR3 is 13 amino acids long. CDR3 nucleotide sequence: TGTGCCAGTCGACAGGACCACAATCAGCCCCAGCATTTT. Translated: CASRQDHNQPQHF.

This chain joins TRBV20-1 and TRBJ1-1, with D perhaps TRBD1 (5 bases). Per the germline V gene, CDR1 is DFQATT and CDR2 is SNEGSKA (reference sequence). The V gene lost 6 bases and the J gene lost 6 bases, with 11 bases spanning the gap. CDR3 length equals 11 residues. The CDR3: CSAATGAEAFF. In DNA form, the CDR3 reads TGCAGTGCCGCGACGGGGGCTGAAGCTTTCTTT.

The V and J genes are TRBV7-8 and TRBJ1-2, with 7 positions matching TRBD1. This CDR3 region has 16 residues. After removal of 1 base from V and 4 bases from J, the junction contained 9 bases not matched to a gene. Germline V gene lookup returns CDR1 SGHVS and CDR2 FQNEAQ. In DNA form, the CDR3 reads TGTGCCAGCAGCTTAGAACAGGGGATAGCCCTCTATGGCTACACCTTC. Protein sequence: CASSLEQGIALYGYTF.

This clone showed up just a few times. V is TRBV6-2 or TRBV6-3 and J is TRBJ1-5, with TRBD1 matching 7 bases. The CDR3 extends over 15 amino acids. The germline V gene encodes CDR1 MNHEY and CDR2 SVGEGT. V was clipped by 4 bases and J by 8 bases; unmatched bases: 11. The DNA of the CDR3 is TGTGCCAGCAGTTTCAACCTTCTCGACAGGGAGCCCCAGCATTTT. It specifies CASSFNLLDREPQHF.

The chain employs TRBV7-9 and TRBJ2-1; 9 nucleotides align to TRBD1. V was pared by 3 bases and J by 7 bases, with 7 bases of the junction left unmatched. The CDR3 has 15 residues. The germline gives CDR1 SEHNR, CDR2 FQNEAQ (reference sequence). This CDR3 reads CASSFGTGSVNEQFF. In DNA form, the CDR3 reads TGTGCCAGCAGCTTCGGGACAGGGTCTGTGAATGAGCAGTTCTTC. The variable domain in full, completed from reference TRBV7-9 and TRBJ2-1, reads DTGVSQNPRHKITKRGQNVTFRCDPISEHNRLYWYRQTLGQGPEFLTYFQNEAQLEKSRLLSDRFSAERPKGSFSTLEIQRTEQGDSAMYLCASSFGTGSVNEQFFGPGTRLTVL.

V usage is TRBV28 and J usage is TRBJ2-5; 14 nucleotides align to TRBD2. This CDR3 comprises 17 residues. Germline CDR1 is MDHEN and CDR2 is SYDVKM. Trimming removed 0 bases from V and 1 base from J; junction bases left unmatched: 1. CDR3 coding DNA: TGTGCCAGCAGTTTATGGACTAGCGGGAGGGCCCAAGAGACCCAGTACTTC. It codes for CASSLWTSGRAQETQYF.

J is TRBJ2-7 and V is TRBV27, with D maybe TRBD1 (5 bases). Germline V gene lookup returns CDR1 MNHEY and CDR2 SMNVEV (reference sequence). The CDR3 spans 15 residues. Deletions cut 3 bases from V and 7 bases from J, with 19 bases between. The CDR3 coding sequence is TGTGCCAGCAGTTTTGGGGCAGGCCCCCTACAAGAGCAGTACTTC. It is translated as CASSFGAGPLQEQYF.

This sequence joins TRBV2 and TRBJ1-2; D might be TRBD1 (6 bases). The germline V gene encodes CDR1 SNHLY and CDR2 FYNNEI. Trimming left V 7 bases short and J 4 bases short, with 16 bases between. This CDR3 contains 14 residues. CDR3 bases: TGTGCCAGCAAGGAAAGCGTCAGGGGCTATGGCTACACCTTC. This gives the protein CASKESVRGYGYTF.